This TCR beta chain comes out of a study of a mutant IDH1 vaccine in newly diagnosed glioma. Study at large: Treated patients showed a male proportion of around 62%, a female proportion of approximately 40%, and a mean age of 40.4 years. Radiotherapy, temozolomide, or both had been given previously, and both were given to most. Study outcomes and limitations: Across multiple MHC alleles, approximately 93% of patients had vaccine-induced responses. Whatever changes occurred in top peripheral T cell clonotypes seemed unrelated to pseudoprogression.

With respect to this clone: Its antigen is not known.

The protocol was immunoSEQ multiplex PCR, while the TCRdb copy is restricted to in-frame clones and leaves out a portion. In the table there are tens of thousands of clones, about 86% of which are singletons. Germline V CDR1 and CDR2: ENHRY, SYGVKD. After removal of 6 bases from V and 5 bases from J, the junction contained 7 bases not matched to a gene. The CDR3 has 14 amino acids. Time point of the sample: baseline, week 1 (first vaccination visit). Treatment here: pre-vaccination baseline after standard-of-care therapy. The source is a woman younger than 35 with glioma. Some clones in this sample may be carry-over from other donors' samples. The chain joins TRBV10-3 to TRBJ2-5; the match to TRBD1 covers 9 bases. Sequenced material: peripheral blood mononuclear cells (PBMCs), taken from a glioma patient treated with radiotherapy, temozolomide or both. CDR3 residues: CAISLGQGRETQYF. The CDR3 nucleotides are TGTGCCATCAGCCTAGGACAGGGGAGGGAGACCCAGTACTTC.